Each of the 17 T cell receptor beta chains below was sequenced from the same sample in a study of cytomegalovirus exposure and HLA in healthy donors. Researchers ran the PCR with 60 Vbeta and 13 Jbeta primers. Clones were read by immunoSEQ multiplex PCR, and TCRdb kept only the in-frame ones, dropping some. The table lists approximately 100,000 clones, roughly 70% of them singletons. Sequencing was done on a sample of PBMCs. All receptors derive from a middle-aged man in good health and CMV-seropositive.

This clone has a single count. V is TRBV19 and J is TRBJ1-1; 9 nucleotides agree with TRBD1. CDR3 length: 16 amino acids. Germline trimming cut 3 bases from V and 0 bases from J; bases unmatched to any gene: 5. The germline V gene encodes CDR1 LNHDA and CDR2 SQIVND (reference sequence). In DNA, the CDR3 is TGTGCCAGTAGTATGATACAGGGGGCGGTGAACACTGAAGCTTTCTTT. Translation: CASSMIQGAVNTEAFF.

This chain connects TRBV5-4 to TRBJ2-5, with TRBD1 identical over 11 bases. The CDR3 is 14 residues long. The V segment lost 4 bases and the J segment 4 bases; nucleotides outside the gene matches: 3. Germline CDR1 is SGHNT and CDR2 is YYREEE (reference sequence). The CDR3 DNA follows: TGTGCCAGCAGCGCGGGACAGGGGGGAGAGACCCAGTACTTC. It is translated as CASSAGQGGETQYF.

The rearrangement uses TRBV30 and TRBJ2-2; D call uncertain. V gave up 2 bases and J gave up 3 bases, with 4 bases separating them. Looked up from germline, CDR1 is GTSNPN and CDR2 is SVGIG (reference sequence). The CDR3 spans 12 residues. The CDR3 nucleotides are TGTGCCTGGAGTTCCTACACCGGGGAGCTGTTTTTT. It translates to CAWSSYTGELFF.

A remark on this clone: Other DNA sequences from this sample encode an identical CDR3 as well. The V call is TRBV2, the J call TRBJ1-2; D uncertain. The length of the CDR3 is 14 residues. Trimming shortened V by 11 bases and J by 5 bases, and 21 bases separated the two germline ends. Germline CDR1 SNHLY, CDR2 FYNNEI. The CDR3 loop is CAARIDSMEYGYTF. The CDR3 DNA is TGTGCCGCACGGATCGACTCGATGGAGTATGGCTACACCTTC. The complete variable domain, with remaining parts taken from reference TRBV2 and TRBJ1-2, reads EPEVTQTPSHQVTQMGQEVILRCVPISNHLYFYWYRQILGQKVEFLVSFYNNEISEKSEIFDDQFSVERPDGSNFTLKIRSTKLEDSAMYFCAARIDSMEYGYTFGSGTRLTVV.

The chain is built from TRBV25-1 and TRBJ2-5; TRBD2 is a possible D gene (5 bases). Between the trimmed V and J ends, which lost 9 bases and 7 bases, there was a span of 9 bases. The germline V gene encodes CDR1 MGHDK and CDR2 SYGVNS. The CDR3 length is 10 residues. The DNA of the CDR3 is TGTGCCAGTGGCGCGGGGACCCAGTACTTC. It encodes CASGAGTQYF.

The rearrangement joins TRBV28 to TRBJ1-4; D perhaps matches TRBD1 (6 bases). From germline, CDR1 is MDHEN and CDR2 SYDVKM. V was pared by 6 bases and J by 0 bases, with 11 bases between. CDR3 length: 15 residues. CDR3 coding DNA: TGTGCCAGCAGACCCGGACAGTCAACTAATGAAAAACTGTTTTTT. Protein sequence: CASRPGQSTNEKLFF.

J is TRBJ2-7 and V is TRBV2, with 9 nucleotides matching TRBD2. The V gene's germline CDR1 is SNHLY and CDR2 FYNNEI. J lost 5 bases, V lost 4 bases, and 12 bases had no gene match. CDR3 length equals 16 residues. As DNA, the CDR3 is TGTGCCAGCAGTGTATTACCCGGGACTAGCCCCGACGAGCAGTACTTC. Encoded protein: CASSVLPGTSPDEQYF.

CDR3 nucleotides: TGTGCCAGCAGTCCTGGACTAGCGGGAGGGCCATTCGGCTATGAGCAGTTCTTC. Encoded protein: CASSPGLAGGPFGYEQFF. This chain uses TRBV27 with TRBJ2-1, with 15 positions matching TRBD2. Germline assignment: CDR1 MNHEY and CDR2 SMNVEV (reference sequence). With 5 bases clipped from V and 8 bases from J, the junction kept 13 bases outside the gene matches. The CDR3 consists of 18 residues.

The chain uses TRBV7-9 and TRBJ2-7; D perhaps matches TRBD2 (5 bases). This CDR3 spans 15 amino acids. Trimming took 0 bases from V and 5 from J, leaving 14 bases between them. The germline V gene has CDR1 SEHNR and CDR2 FQNEAQ (reference sequence). The CDR3 region is CASSLAFSGSNEQYF. The CDR3 DNA reads TGTGCCAGCAGCTTAGCATTTTCTGGGAGCAACGAGCAGTACTTC.

This clone was counted once. The V and J genes are TRBV11-2 and TRBJ2-7; D unresolved. From germline, CDR1 is SGHAT and CDR2 FQNNGV. CDR3 length equals 14 residues. V lost 4 bases, J lost 3 bases, and 13 bases lay in between. CDR3 DNA sequence: TGTGCCAGCAGCTCCCAGGCAGGCTTCTACGAGCAGTACTTC. It codes for CASSSQAGFYEQYF.

The chain carries TRBV2 and TRBJ1-1; weak D call: TRBD1 (6 bases). The germline CDR1 and CDR2 sequences are SNHLY and FYNNEI. This CDR3 has 13 residues. V lost 6 bases and J 1 base, leaving 9 bases between the germline ends. In nucleotides, the CDR3 is TGTGCCAGCAGGCCACAGGGGAACACTGAAGCTTTCTTT. The encoded protein is CASRPQGNTEAFF.

The chain has TRBV18 and TRBJ1-1; D is undetermined. The CDR3 is made up of 12 amino acids. Trimming left V 5 bases short and J 1 base short, with 5 bases between. The germline V gene has CDR1 KGHSH and CDR2 LQKENI. CDR3 amino acids: CASSRGNTEAFF. The CDR3 DNA follows: TGTGCCAGCTCAAGAGGGAACACTGAAGCTTTCTTT.

V gene TRBV7-8 combines with J gene TRBJ2-1; 10 nucleotides line up with TRBD2. In germline, CDR1 is SGHVS, CDR2 FQNEAQ. The CDR3 sequence is 16 residues long. V dropped 5 bases and J dropped 8; count of bases not matched to a gene: 12. Written as DNA, the CDR3 is TGTGCCAGCAGCCCTCCAGCGGGAGGGCCGGGTCATGAGCAGTTCTTC. This gives the protein CASSPPAGGPGHEQFF.

The table lists this clone with a count of one. V and J are TRBV4-1 and TRBJ2-7; 8 bases fit TRBD1. V lost 1 base, J lost 6 bases, and 8 bases stayed unmatched. The CDR3 covers 15 residues. The germline V gene has CDR1 MGHRA and CDR2 YSYEKL. In nucleotides, the CDR3 is TGCGCCAGCAGCCAAGTACAGGGGGGACTGGGCGAGCAGTACTTC. Translating it yields CASSQVQGGLGEQYF.

This clone was seen more than once but under ten times. V is TRBV6-1 and J is TRBJ2-7, with 9 bases fitting TRBD2. The CDR3 is 14 residues long. Germline values: CDR1 MNHNS, CDR2 SASEGT. V was clipped by 8 bases and J by 3 bases; unmatched bases: 8. The CDR3 loop reads CASLLGSGSYEQYF. In DNA form, the CDR3 reads TGTGCCAGCCTGCTTGGTAGCGGGAGCTACGAGCAGTACTTC.

The genes are TRBV5-6 and TRBJ2-7; 12 nucleotides agree with TRBD2. After removal of 4 bases from V and 3 bases from J, the junction contained 8 bases not matched to a gene. CDR1 is SGHDT, CDR2 YYEEEE, per germline. This CDR3 contains 16 residues. CDR3 protein: CASSTATSGRYYEQYF. The CDR3 DNA follows: TGTGCCAGCAGCACCGCTACTAGCGGGAGGTACTACGAGCAGTACTTC.

The chain links TRBV5-6 to TRBJ1-1; TRBD1 matches at 7 bases. Germline trimming cut 3 bases from V and 1 base from J; bases unmatched to any gene: 3. Germline assignment: CDR1 SGHDT and CDR2 YYEEEE. CDR3 length equals 14 residues. The CDR3 nucleotides are TGTGCCAGCAGCTCGGGACAGCCGAACACTGAAGCTTTCTTT. It yields the protein CASSSGQPNTEAFF.